The next 29 T cell receptor beta chains were all read from a single sample in a study of blood T cell repertoires in COVID-19. Here immunoSEQ multiplex PCR was the method, and the copy in TCRdb shows in-frame clones only, minus some. Here the sample spans 200,000 to 300,000 clones, approximately 86% being singletons. The sample comprised peripheral blood. These receptor sequences come from a woman aged 55 to 70 with COVID-19, enrolled during active disease.

The CDR3 sequence is CASRFGQNTDTQYF. For the CDR3, the DNA is TGTGCCAGCAGATTCGGACAGAACACAGATACGCAGTATTTT. This chain joins TRBV6-5 and TRBJ2-3; D may be TRBD1 (6 bases). V shed 6 bases and J shed 2 bases, with 12 bases lying between them. Germline CDR1 reads MNHEY; CDR2 reads SVGAGI. The CDR3 is 14 residues long.

A single count supports this clone. Other DNA sequences of this sample code for an identical CDR3. The chain is built from TRBV19 and TRBJ1-6, with unresolved D. This CDR3 contains 13 residues. In germline, CDR1 is LNHDA, CDR2 SQIVND (reference sequence). Trimming stripped 3 bases from V and 8 bases from J, with 8 bases between. The CDR3 nucleotides are TGTGCCAGTAGTATTGGTTCGGATTCACCCCTCCACTTT. Residues: CASSIGSDSPLHF.

The chain is built from TRBV29-1 and TRBJ1-2; tentatively, D is TRBD1 (6 bases). V was shortened by 0 bases and J by 1 base, with 18 bases between the two germline ends. Germline CDR1 and CDR2: SQVTM and ANQGSEA. This CDR3 has 17 residues. CDR3 sequence (DNA): TGCAGCGTTGAAGATCCCATCCCTACAGGGTTTAACTATGGCTACACCTTC. Its protein is CSVEDPIPTGFNYGYTF.

The rearrangement joins TRBV15 to TRBJ1-2; TRBD1 is a possible D gene (5 bases). Deletions cut 3 bases from V and 2 bases from J, with 13 bases between. There are 15 residues in the CDR3. CDR1 is LNHNV and CDR2 is YYDKDF in the germline V gene (reference sequence). The CDR3 DNA reads as TGTGCCACCAGCAGCCAGGGCTACGGGAACTATGGCTACACCTTC. It codes for CATSSQGYGNYGYTF.

The chain combines TRBV30 with TRBJ1-3; TRBD1 matches at 7 bases. In germline, CDR1 is GTSNPN, CDR2 SVGIG (reference sequence). The CDR3 runs to 13 residues. V was pared by 4 bases and J by 4 bases, with 4 bases of the junction left unmatched. The CDR3 DNA sequence: TGTGCCTGGACGAGGGGGCCGGGAAACACCATATATTTT. Residues: CAWTRGPGNTIYF.

The chain has TRBV24-1 and TRBJ2-1; D remains unclear. Trimming cost V 7 bases and J 3 bases, with 15 bases left between them. The germline V gene has CDR1 KGHDR and CDR2 SFDVKD. The CDR3 has 15 residues. Here the CDR3 reads CATSHSVRHYNEQFF. CDR3 DNA: TGTGCCACCAGCCATTCAGTCAGGCACTACAATGAGCAGTTCTTC.

The rearrangement joins TRBV3-1 (or the pseudogene TRBV3-2) to TRBJ1-1; tentative D call: TRBD1 (6 bases). Per the germline V gene, CDR1 is LGHDT and CDR2 is YNNKEL (reference sequence). V shed 0 bases and J shed 0 bases, with 20 bases lying between them. The CDR3 runs 19 residues. CDR3 coding DNA: TGTGCCAGCAGCCAAGACCGAGGCAAATTGGGGGCGATGAACACTGAAGCTTTCTTT. Its translation: CASSQDRGKLGAMNTEAFF.

V usage is TRBV19 and J usage is TRBJ2-2; D is unresolved. V was cut by 1 base and J by 1 base, with 4 bases left in between. This CDR3 has 14 residues. CDR1 is LNHDA and CDR2 is SQIVND in the germline V gene (reference sequence). The CDR3 protein is CASSIGGNTGELFF. For the CDR3, the DNA is TGTGCCAGTAGTATAGGCGGGAACACCGGGGAGCTGTTTTTT.

The CDR3 loop reads CASSYIGGGRTEAFF. DNA of the CDR3: TGTGCCAGCAGTTACATTGGGGGCGGGCGCACTGAAGCTTTCTTT. The chain joins TRBV6-2 or TRBV6-3 to TRBJ1-1; D is perhaps TRBD1 (6 bases). Germline CDR1 MNHEY, CDR2 SVGEGT. The CDR3 totals 15 residues. The germline V and J ends were trimmed by 2 bases and 4 bases, with 14 bases remaining between them.

The rearrangement joins TRBV28 to TRBJ2-1; 11 nucleotides match TRBD2. The CDR3 spans 22 residues. Germline CDR1 reads MDHEN; CDR2 reads SYDVKM. The ends lost 7 bases at V and 1 base at J; junction bases unmatched: 24. The CDR3 coding sequence is TGTGCCAGCAACACAGGGGGGCTAGCGGGAGGCCGTCGTTACAGTTCCTACAATGAGCAGTTCTTC. This gives the protein CASNTGGLAGGRRYSSYNEQFF.

The chain employs TRBV19 and TRBJ2-2; no definite D call. The CDR3 has 16 residues. With 1 base removed from V and 0 bases from J, the gap between germline ends came to 9 bases. The germline CDR1 and CDR2 sequences are LNHDA and SQIVND (reference sequence). CDR3 in amino acids: CASSIGGPANTGELFF. The CDR3, as DNA: TGTGCCAGTAGTATAGGAGGTCCGGCGAACACCGGGGAGCTGTTTTTT.

Only a few counts were recorded for this clone. The chain recombines TRBV6-5 with TRBJ1-4, with D possibly TRBD1 on 6 matching bases. The CDR3 sequence is 14 residues long. V dropped 5 bases and J dropped 4 bases, with 11 bases sitting between them. In germline, CDR1 is MNHEY, CDR2 SVGAGI. CDR3 region: CASSMDRGNEKLFF. In DNA, the CDR3 is TGTGCCAGCAGTATGGACAGAGGTAATGAAAAACTGTTTTTT.

Written as DNA, the CDR3 is TGTGCCAGCAGTTGGATCCACACAGGGGGCATTTCTACCAATGAGCAGTTCTTC. This codes for CASSWIHTGGISTNEQFF. This rearrangement joins TRBV27 to TRBJ2-1; 9 bases agree with TRBD1. After removal of 4 bases from V and 6 bases from J, the junction contained 16 bases not matched to a gene. There are 18 residues in the CDR3. Germline V gene sequence: CDR1 MNHEY, CDR2 SMNVEV (reference sequence).

In regard to this clone: The sample carries other DNA sequences with the same CDR3. The V and J genes are TRBV19 and TRBJ2-2; 9 bases align to TRBD2. CDR3 length: 15 residues. Germline-derived CDR1 and CDR2 are LNHDA and SQIVND (reference sequence). The J segment lost 8 bases and the V segment lost 5 bases, leaving 9 bases of the junction unmatched. CDR3 nucleotide sequence: TGTGCCAGTAGTCCGGGACTAGCAAGAGTGGGGGAGCTGTTTTTT. Its translation: CASSPGLARVGELFF.

This chain uses TRBV19 with TRBJ1-3; no clear D. Trimming shortened V by 11 bases and J by 0 bases, and 11 bases separated the two germline ends. The length of the CDR3 is 13 residues. CDR1 and CDR2 (germline): LNHDA, SQIVND (reference sequence). CDR3 sequence reads: CASLTNSGNTIYF. The DNA of the CDR3 is TGTGCCTCCCTGACTAACTCTGGAAACACCATATATTTT. Supplemented by reference TRBV19 and TRBJ1-3, the full variable domain reads DGGITQSPKYLFRKEGQNVTLSCEQNLNHDAMYWYRQDPGQGLRLIYYSQIVNDFQKGDIAEGYSVSREKKESFPLTVTSAQKNPTAFYLCASLTNSGNTIYFGEGSWLTVV.

The chain joins TRBV11-3 to TRBJ2-2; 10 bases map to TRBD2. Germline CDR1 SGHNT, CDR2 YENEEA. The V segment lost 5 bases and the J segment 6 bases; nucleotides outside the gene matches: 3. The CDR3 length is 14 residues. CDR3 region: CASSLGTSAGELFF. The DNA of the CDR3 is TGTGCCAGCAGCCTGGGGACTAGCGCCGGGGAGCTGTTTTTT.

The chain combines TRBV3-1 (or the pseudogene TRBV3-2) with TRBJ2-2; D perhaps matches TRBD2 (5 bases). The CDR3 runs 15 residues. Germline CDR1 and CDR2: LGHDT and YNNKEL (reference sequence). V was trimmed by 4 bases and J by 0 bases, leaving 9 bases between them. DNA of the CDR3: TGTGCCAGCAGCCGGTGGAGGACGAACACCGGGGAGCTGTTTTTT. Encoded protein: CASSRWRTNTGELFF.

V gene TRBV30 combines with J gene TRBJ2-2; 12 nucleotides align to TRBD2. In germline, CDR1 is GTSNPN, CDR2 SVGIG (reference sequence). The trim removed 3 bases at V and 4 bases at J, leaving 12 bases unmatched. CDR3 length equals 18 residues. The CDR3 reads CAWRGTTSGSPFTGELFF. CDR3 in DNA: TGTGCCTGGAGGGGAACGACTAGCGGGAGCCCATTCACCGGGGAGCTGTTTTTT.

The chain couples TRBV3-1 (or the pseudogene TRBV3-2) to TRBJ2-3; D unresolved. The CDR3 has 12 amino acids. The V gene's germline CDR1 is LGHDT and CDR2 YNNKEL (reference sequence). The ends were cut back, 4 bases at V and 2 bases at J, with 4 bases in the middle. In nucleotides, the CDR3 is TGTGCCAGCAGCCTATACACAGATACGCAGTATTTT. Residues: CASSLYTDTQYF.

The chain carries TRBV7-2 and TRBJ2-7; TRBD2 is a possible D gene (5 bases). The CDR3 covers 12 residues. Per the germline V gene, CDR1 is SGHTA and CDR2 is FQGNSA. The V end was cut by 2 bases, the J end by 6 bases, with 8 bases between. Here the CDR3 DNA reads TGTGCCAGCAGCTTAATAGGGAGCGAGCAGTACTTC. Translating it yields CASSLIGSEQYF. The complete variable domain, with remaining parts taken from reference TRBV7-2 and TRBJ2-7, reads GAGVSQSPSNKVTEKGKDVELRCDPISGHTALYWYRQSLGQGLEFLIYFQGNSAPDKSGLPSDRFSAERTGGSVSTLTIQRTQQEDSAVYLCASSLIGSEQYFGPGTRLTVT.

The chain combines TRBV7-3 with TRBJ1-1; no definite D call. This CDR3 contains 15 residues. Germline V gene lookup returns CDR1 SGHTA and CDR2 FQGTGA. V was trimmed by 5 bases and J by 3 bases, leaving 16 bases between them. CDR3 sequence reads: CASSPTRRDDTEAFF. Written as DNA, the CDR3 is TGTGCCAGCAGCCCCACGAGGAGGGATGACACTGAAGCTTTCTTT.

The rearrangement uses TRBV12-5 and TRBJ2-3, with no clear D. Germline CDR1 and CDR2: LGHNT and FRNRAP. Trimming took 6 bases from V and 7 from J, leaving 11 bases between them. The CDR3 extends over 12 amino acids. CDR3 bases: TGTGCTAGTGGCCTTGAGGAGAATACGCAGTATTTT. Amino acids: CASGLEENTQYF. Full variable domain (outside the CDR3, taken from reference TRBV12-5 and TRBJ2-3): DARVTQTPRHKVTEMGQEVTMRCQPILGHNTVFWYRQTMMQGLELLAYFRNRAPLDDSGMPKDRFSAEMPDATLATLKIQPSEPRDSAVYFCASGLEENTQYFGPGTRLTVL.

The chain links TRBV19 to TRBJ2-7, with D possibly being TRBD1 (5 bases). V was clipped by 3 bases and J by 1 base, with 10 bases between them. The germline V gene has CDR1 LNHDA and CDR2 SQIVND (reference sequence). This CDR3 has 14 residues. This CDR3 is CASSIVQGSYEQYF. As DNA, the CDR3 is TGTGCCAGTAGTATTGTGCAGGGTTCCTACGAGCAGTACTTC.

The chain combines TRBV30 with TRBJ1-1; TRBD1 might be the D (5 bases). The V gene's germline CDR1 is GTSNPN and CDR2 SVGIG (reference sequence). V shed 3 bases and J shed 0 bases, with 17 bases lying between them. CDR3 length: 16 amino acids. CDR3 residues: CAWRSGGTVMNTEAFF. Here the CDR3 DNA reads TGTGCCTGGAGAAGTGGGGGGACGGTGATGAACACTGAAGCTTTCTTT.

This clone appeared a single time. The chain employs TRBV18 and TRBJ1-5, with D uncertain. The CDR3 consists of 18 residues. V was pared by 4 bases and J by 0 bases, with 19 bases between. Germline V CDR1 and CDR2: KGHSH, LQKENI. The CDR3 DNA sequence: TGTGCCAGCTCACTAGAACCCCCAGCGTCATATAGCAATCAGCCCCAGCATTTT. It codes for CASSLEPPASYSNQPQHF.

The chain is built from TRBV27 and TRBJ1-6, with 7 bases aligning to TRBD1. Germline loops: CDR1 MNHEY, CDR2 SMNVEV (reference sequence). This CDR3 has 15 residues. Trimming took 4 bases from V and 4 from J; bases not matched to a gene: 4. The CDR3 nucleotides are TGTGCCAGCAGTTGGACAGGCGCTTATAATTCACCCCTCCACTTT. Protein product: CASSWTGAYNSPLHF.

This clone has only one observation. The CDR3 DNA reads as TGTGCCAGCAGCTTAGGATTTGGGGGCGCTTACAATGAGCAGTTCTTC. This sequence encodes CASSLGFGGAYNEQFF. The chain recombines TRBV7-9 with TRBJ2-1, with TRBD1 as a possible D gene (6 bases). The V and J ends lost 1 base and 4 bases respectively, with 14 bases between them. Germline V CDR1 and CDR2: SEHNR, FQNEAQ (reference sequence). The CDR3 totals 16 residues.

V usage is TRBV11-2 and J usage is TRBJ1-1; D uncertain. CDR1 SGHAT and CDR2 FQNNGV come from the germline V gene. The CDR3 spans 15 residues. Trimming cost V 1 base and J 3 bases, with 12 bases left between them. In DNA form, the CDR3 reads TGTGCCAGCAGCTTAGGTATAGCCCGGGACACTGAAGCTTTCTTT. This sequence encodes CASSLGIARDTEAFF.

The chain has TRBV27 and TRBJ1-5; D is possibly TRBD1 (6 bases). CDR1 and CDR2 from the germline V gene are MNHEY and SMNVEV (reference sequence). Trimming took 4 bases from V and 2 from J, leaving 12 bases between them. This CDR3 has 15 amino acids. The CDR3 region is CASSWGGSGNQPQHF. CDR3 nucleotides: TGTGCCAGCAGTTGGGGGGGCTCGGGCAATCAGCCCCAGCATTTT.